One and the same sample provided the 12 T cell receptor beta chains below, sequenced in a study of shared clonotypes between healthy human individuals. Libraries were prepared by immunoSEQ multiplex PCR; TCRdb keeps only in-frame clonotypes and omits some of them. Here the sample spans approximately 350,000 clones, roughly 96% being singletons. Material: memory CD8+ T cells sorted from blood. As for subset: CD45RO+ cells pooled with CCR7-negative TemRA cells. The receptor set was obtained from a man younger than 40 in good health.

This chain connects TRBV20-1 to TRBJ2-1; D is ambiguous. V was cut by 6 bases and J by 5 bases, with 8 bases left in between. Germline CDR1 DFQATT, CDR2 SNEGSKA (reference sequence). This CDR3 contains 11 residues. CDR3 in amino acids: CSAVSNNEQFF. CDR3 DNA: TGCAGTGCGGTCAGCAACAATGAGCAGTTCTTC.

The chain couples TRBV10-3 to TRBJ2-3; tentatively, D is TRBD2 (6 bases). With 8 bases removed from V and 6 bases from J, the gap between germline ends came to 15 bases. The CDR3 consists of 13 residues. Germline V lookup: CDR1 ENHRY, CDR2 SYGVKD. CDR3 coding DNA: TGTGCCATCGGGGACTTACTCACGGATACGCAGTATTTT. Translation gives CAIGDLLTDTQYF.

This clone was seen once. V and J are TRBV7-9 and TRBJ2-4; D might be TRBD2 (5 bases). Germline CDR1 SEHNR, CDR2 FQNEAQ (reference sequence). The CDR3 length is 16 residues. With 3 bases removed from V and 0 bases from J, the gap between germline ends came to 12 bases. CDR3 protein: CASSFDLDLAKNIQYF. DNA for the CDR3: TGTGCCAGCAGCTTCGACTTGGACTTAGCCAAAAACATTCAGTACTTC.

The V gene is TRBV6-1, the J gene TRBJ2-2, with D maybe TRBD2 (6 bases). Trimming cost V 11 bases and J 4 bases, with 14 bases left between them. Germline-derived CDR1 and CDR2 are MNHNS and SASEGT. This CDR3 comprises 13 residues. Here the CDR3 DNA reads TGTGCCGCCAGGAGGGATCCCACCGGGGAGCTGTTTTTT. The encoded protein is CAARRDPTGELFF.

V is TRBV6-5 and J is TRBJ2-1; weak D call: TRBD1 (5 bases). CDR1 and CDR2 (germline): MNHEY, SVGAGI. CDR3 length: 12 amino acids. With 6 bases removed from V and 12 bases from J, the gap between germline ends came to 15 bases. The CDR3 DNA is TGTGCCAGCAGACTTAGGGGTGGAACGCAGTTCTTC. Translating gives CASRLRGGTQFF.

This clone was detected only once. J is TRBJ1-2 and V is TRBV7-9; no reliable D call. Germline V CDR1 and CDR2: SEHNR, FQNEAQ (reference sequence). The V and J ends lost 0 bases and 5 bases respectively, with 7 bases between them. The CDR3 contains 13 residues. In DNA form, the CDR3 reads TGTGCCAGCAGCTTAGCCGGGCTATATGGCTACACCTTC. Protein: CASSLAGLYGYTF.

This chain joins TRBV7-6 and TRBJ1-2, with a possible D match to TRBD1 (6 bases). The CDR3 covers 13 residues. V lost 0 bases to trimming and J lost 4 bases, with 6 bases between them. Per the germline V gene, CDR1 is SGHVS and CDR2 is FNYEAQ. The CDR3: CASSLAGGYGYTF. CDR3 bases: TGTGCCAGCAGCTTAGCAGGGGGCTATGGCTACACCTTC.

The chain employs TRBV28 and TRBJ1-2; a possible D gene is TRBD1 (5 bases). This CDR3 region has 11 residues. Trimming cost V 10 bases and J 1 base, with 7 bases left between them. CDR1 is MDHEN, CDR2 SYDVKM, per germline. The CDR3 spells CATDSNYGYTF. DNA for the CDR3: TGTGCCACCGACAGTAACTATGGCTACACCTTC.

The chain uses TRBV6-6 and TRBJ2-7, with D perhaps TRBD2 (5 bases). Germline-derived CDR1 and CDR2 are MNHNY and SVGAGI (reference sequence). Trimming left V 2 bases short and J 2 bases short, with 7 bases between. The CDR3 extends over 13 amino acids. Written as DNA, the CDR3 is TGTGCCAGCAGTTACCTAGCAACCTACGAGCAGTACTTC. It encodes CASSYLATYEQYF.

The chain carries TRBV5-1 and TRBJ2-5; possible D gene TRBD1, 6 bases. The V and J ends lost 1 base and 6 bases respectively, with 16 bases between them. CDR1 SGHRS and CDR2 YFSETQ come from the germline V gene. CDR3 length equals 15 residues. The CDR3 spells CASSLNLLGAKTQYF. Here the CDR3 DNA reads TGCGCCAGCAGCTTGAATCTTTTGGGGGCGAAGACCCAGTACTTC.

The rearrangement uses TRBV6-6 and TRBJ2-7; D uncertain. Per the germline V gene, CDR1 is MNHNY and CDR2 is SVGAGI (reference sequence). The ends were cut back, 5 bases at V and 6 bases at J, with 8 bases in the middle. The CDR3 has 11 amino acids. This CDR3 reads CASSPKGEQYF. CDR3 nucleotide sequence: TGTGCCAGCAGTCCTAAGGGCGAGCAGTACTTC.

The chain links TRBV5-1 to TRBJ2-7, with a weak D call TRBD2 (6 bases). Germline assignment: CDR1 SGHRS and CDR2 YFSETQ. V gave up 4 bases and J gave up 2 bases, with 10 bases separating them. The CDR3 loop spans 13 amino acids. The CDR3 reads CASSRERAYEQYF. CDR3 sequence (DNA): TGCGCCAGCAGCAGGGAGCGGGCCTACGAGCAGTACTTC.